This entry describes one TCR beta chain. Its specific antigen is unknown. No qualities accompany the bases; no much larger clone lies one base away. These data belong to a study of blood T cell repertoires in COVID-19 (TCRdb year 2020). As for the study more broadly: The collaborator samples originated in the United States, Italy and Spain and spanned the acute and convalescent phases of COVID-19. The prospective study material was composed of cDNA or gDNA derived from T cells, B-cell-depleted T cells, or PBMCs. Subjects who had been exposed to COVID-19, were actively infected with it, or had recovered from it provided the deeply sampled blood TCRbeta repertoires that made up the dataset. The repertoires were made available in a free public database intended to serve as a resource for research on the immune response to SARS-CoV-2. The samples were drawn from the first 160 participants of the ongoing ImmuneRACE study and from 1,254 subjects provided by 6 global collaborators. Nearly every sample came with metadata listing a de-identified subject ID, COVID-19 status, age in years and sex. HLA class I and class II types, where available, came from metadata supplied by the sample provider rather than from assay-based typing. Overall study results and their limits: The quantity of clinical and demographic metadata differed by source and by participant and was supplied without curation.

From the cysteine through the phenylalanine, the CDR3 covers 14 amino acids. Only the CDR3 DNA stays, 42 bases, in frame from base 1. Trimming leaves V shorter by 0 bases and J shorter by 12 bases, with the junction holding 10 bases beyond the gene matches. CDR1 is given as KGHSH and CDR2 as LQKENI, both from the germline V gene. TCRbeta CDR3 regions were amplified from genomic DNA using the immunoSEQ Assay, a bias-controlled multiplex PCR. The authors' pipeline ran thus. The number of nucleated cells in each sample was estimated from the amplification of reference gene primers within the assay. Sequence reads were collapsed and filtered to measure the absolute abundance of every unique TCRbeta CDR3 rearrangement. Productive Simpson clonality was computed per sample as the square root of Simpson's diversity index over productive rearrangements. The table comes from immuneACCESS by way of TCRdb, which keeps in-frame sequences with V and J called. Part of the clones is missing from these tables; in studies checked, under half for an unresolved V gene and the rest for unknown reasons. V, J and clone size were drawn from that table, and D and trimming were deduced from the DNA. This sample gives about 280,000 clones in total; over 75% of them show up just once. The ten biggest clones cover approximately 5% of the sample.

Each collaborating institution followed its own protocols to collect whole blood in K2EDTA tubes. For TCRbeta analysis, collaborators shipped samples in one of three forms: frozen whole blood, isolated PBMCs, or DNA extracted from either of those sample types. This TCR derives from a man in his forties or fifties with active or convalescent COVID-19. The receptor chain draws on TRBV18 and TRBJ1-1; 7 central bases correspond to TRBD1. Material for sequencing was peripheral blood. The nucleotide sequence is TGTGCCAGCTCACCACCAGCGGCAGGGGGAGCGTCTTTCTTT. Translated, this gives CASSPPAAGGASFF.